The 28 T cell receptor beta chains presented below share a single source sample, sequenced in a study of blood T cell repertoires in COVID-19. Sequencing used immunoSEQ multiplex PCR; TCRdb keeps in-frame clones, though not all of them. The profile covers some 330,000 clones, with 92% appearing a single time and approximately 17% taken by the ten largest. The sample consisted of PBMCs or T cells enriched from blood (not recorded which). Receptors were obtained from a woman between 25 and 40 years old who had recovered from COVID-19.

V is TRBV19 and J is TRBJ1-5, with D possibly being TRBD1 (6 bases). V gave up 10 bases and J gave up 0 bases, with 16 bases separating them. The germline gives CDR1 LNHDA, CDR2 SQIVND (reference sequence). CDR3 length equals 15 residues. The CDR3: CATSTGLVSNQPQHF. CDR3 bases: TGTGCCACAAGTACAGGGCTGGTTAGCAATCAGCCCCAGCATTTT.

The rearrangement uses TRBV6-2 or TRBV6-3 and TRBJ1-5; perhaps TRBD1 as D (5 bases). Trimming cost V 1 base and J 7 bases, with 11 bases left between them. Looked up from germline, CDR1 is MNHEY and CDR2 is SVGEGT. This CDR3 contains 14 residues. This chain's CDR3 is CASSYYSTGQPQHF. The CDR3, as DNA: TGTGCCAGCAGTTACTATTCTACAGGCCAGCCCCAGCATTTT.

This chain's CDR3 is CASSATGGGQPQHF. The CDR3 DNA is TGTGCCAGTAGCGCAACAGGGGGCGGGCAGCCCCAGCATTTT. V gene TRBV19 combines with J gene TRBJ1-5; 9 bases agree with TRBD1. This CDR3 comprises 14 residues. V shed 6 bases and J 7 bases; nucleotides not matched to a gene: 7. Germline V gives CDR1 LNHDA, CDR2 SQIVND (reference sequence).

The chain combines TRBV4-3 with TRBJ1-3; D perhaps matches TRBD1 (5 bases). Germline assignment: CDR1 LGHNA and CDR2 YSLEER. The CDR3 loop spans 16 amino acids. V lost 0 bases, J lost 0 bases, and 9 bases lay in between. The CDR3 is CASSQDLDSSGNTIYF. The CDR3 DNA sequence: TGCGCCAGCAGCCAAGATCTTGACAGCTCTGGAAACACCATATATTTT.

In its sample, this clone was seen once. The chain couples TRBV15 to TRBJ2-1; D is undetermined. V dropped 0 bases and J dropped 2 bases, with 20 bases sitting between them. CDR3 length: 19 residues. The germline CDR1 and CDR2 sequences are LNHNV and YYDKDF (reference sequence). CDR3 bases: TGTGCCACCAGCAGAGAAGTTTTACTAAGCCAAAAAGCCTACAATGAGCAGTTCTTC. This gives the protein CATSREVLLSQKAYNEQFF.

In its sample, this clone was seen once. The rearrangement links TRBV25-1 to TRBJ1-6; perhaps TRBD1 as D (5 bases). Trimming removed 6 bases from V and 7 bases from J, with 16 bases in between. In germline, CDR1 is MGHDK, CDR2 SYGVNS. The length of the CDR3 is 15 residues. This CDR3 reads CASRRAGGDNSPLHF. CDR3 in DNA: TGTGCCAGCAGGAGGGCGGGGGGTGACAATTCACCCCTCCACTTT.

The rearrangement joins TRBV28 to TRBJ1-2; weak D call: TRBD1 (5 bases). The CDR3 extends over 13 amino acids. Trimming cost V 3 bases and J 7 bases, with 12 bases left between them. Looked up from germline, CDR1 is MDHEN and CDR2 is SYDVKM. The CDR3 reads CASSFGGDTGYTF. CDR3 in DNA: TGTGCCAGCAGTTTTGGGGGGGATACTGGCTACACCTTC.

The chain joins TRBV11-3 to TRBJ2-7, with D uncertain. V was cut by 0 bases and J by 6 bases, with 12 bases left in between. This CDR3 has 14 amino acids. CDR1 SGHNT and CDR2 YENEEA come from the germline V gene. The CDR3: CASSLELSTSEQYF. In DNA form, the CDR3 reads TGTGCCAGCAGCTTAGAACTATCAACAAGCGAGCAGTACTTC.

CDR3 protein: CATSAVSATGELFF. CDR3 sequence (DNA): TGTGCCACCAGCGCGGTGTCGGCCACCGGGGAGCTGTTTTTT. The chain joins TRBV24-1 to TRBJ2-2; no firm D call. V lost 7 bases, J lost 4 bases, and 12 bases lay in between. This CDR3 is 14 amino acids long. The germline V gene has CDR1 KGHDR and CDR2 SFDVKD.

Comment on this clone: Other DNA sequences in this sample translate to the same CDR3. The chain is built from TRBV20-1 and TRBJ2-7; D may be TRBD2 (5 bases). V lost 3 bases and J 3 bases, leaving 6 bases between the germline ends. The CDR3 extends over 11 amino acids. The V gene's germline CDR1 is DFQATT and CDR2 SNEGSKA (reference sequence). The CDR3 coding sequence is TGCAGTGCTAGTCGGGGCTACGAGCAGTACTTC. This sequence encodes CSASRGYEQYF.

The rearrangement uses TRBV7-2 and TRBJ2-3; 13 nucleotides match TRBD2. With V trimmed by 6 bases and J by 2 bases, 5 bases remained unmatched. This CDR3 has 16 residues. The germline CDR1 and CDR2 sequences are SGHTA and FQGNSA. The CDR3 DNA sequence: TGTGCCAGCAGGGGACTAGCGGGACCACCCACAGATACGCAGTATTTT. This sequence encodes CASRGLAGPPTDTQYF.

This CDR3 is CASSLSGGQGAWEQFF. The CDR3 bases are TGTGCCAGCAGTTTATCGGGGGGACAGGGGGCATGGGAGCAGTTCTTC. The rearrangement links TRBV27 to TRBJ2-1; 12 bases fit TRBD1. Losses at the gene ends were 0 bases for V and 10 bases for J; bases not matched to a gene: 7. Germline CDR1 reads MNHEY; CDR2 reads SMNVEV (reference sequence). The CDR3 contains 16 residues.

The V and J genes are TRBV14 and TRBJ2-7; possibly TRBD2 for D (6 bases). The V end was cut by 1 base, the J end by 6 bases, with 13 bases between. Germline CDR1 is SGHDN and CDR2 is FVKESK. The CDR3 sequence is 14 residues long. CDR3: CASSQGGGVGEQYF. CDR3 coding DNA: TGTGCCAGCAGCCAAGGAGGAGGGGTGGGCGAGCAGTACTTC. The entire variable domain, with the rest obtained from reference TRBV14 and TRBJ2-7, is as follows: EAGVTQFPSHSVIEKGQTVTLRCDPISGHDNLYWYRRVMGKEIKFLLHFVKESKQDESGMPNNRFLAERTGGTYSTLKVQPAELEDSGVYFCASSQGGGVGEQYFGPGTRLTVT.

The chain is built from TRBV5-4 and TRBJ1-1, with D maybe TRBD1 (5 bases). CDR3 length: 14 amino acids. The germline V gene encodes CDR1 SGHNT and CDR2 YYREEE (reference sequence). V lost 4 bases and J 4 bases, leaving 14 bases between the germline ends. As DNA, the CDR3 is TGTGCCAGCAGCGTCTCAGGGTTGGGCACTGAAGCTTTCTTT. Translated: CASSVSGLGTEAFF. The full variable domain, its missing parts supplied by reference TRBV5-4 and TRBJ1-1, is ETGVTQSPTHLIKTRGQQVTLRCSSQSGHNTVSWYQQALGQGPQFIFQYYREEENGRGNFPPRFSGLQFPNYSSELNVNALELDDSALYLCASSVSGLGTEAFFGQGTRLTVV.

The rearrangement joins TRBV4-1 to TRBJ2-1, with TRBD2 matching over 12 bases. Trimming took 0 bases from V and 7 from J; bases not matched to a gene: 13. This CDR3 has 19 residues. Germline CDR1 reads MGHRA; CDR2 reads YSYEKL. CDR3 DNA sequence: TGCGCCAGCAGCCAAGAAGTTTCGGCTAGCGGGAGGGCGAAGAATGAGCAGTTCTTC. It codes for CASSQEVSASGRAKNEQFF.

The rearrangement joins TRBV3-1 (or the pseudogene TRBV3-2) to TRBJ2-7; a weak D match, TRBD1 (6 bases). Germline V gene sequence: CDR1 LGHDT, CDR2 YNNKEL (reference sequence). The CDR3 totals 15 residues. The V end was cut by 0 bases, the J end by 6 bases, with 15 bases between. The CDR3 spells CASSQDPAGAVEQYF. CDR3 coding DNA: TGTGCCAGCAGCCAAGATCCGGCAGGGGCGGTCGAGCAGTACTTC.

This clone was observed a handful of times. The genes are TRBV2 and TRBJ1-2, with D tentatively TRBD1 (5 bases). Germline V lookup: CDR1 SNHLY, CDR2 FYNNEI. This CDR3 comprises 15 residues. V shed 11 bases and J shed 0 bases, with 19 bases lying between them. The CDR3 spells CAGHGLRGANYGYTF. Written as DNA, the CDR3 is TGTGCCGGCCATGGGCTCCGGGGGGCTAACTATGGCTACACCTTC.

This sequence joins TRBV12-3 or TRBV12-4 and TRBJ1-2; 7 bases line up with TRBD1. Losses at the gene ends were 5 bases for V and 3 bases for J; bases not matched to a gene: 3. The CDR3 has 13 residues. CDR3 bases: TGTGCCAGCAGTCCCGGACAGGACTATGGCTACACCTTC. Protein: CASSPGQDYGYTF.

V and J are TRBV28 and TRBJ1-6; D is uncertain. V was shortened by 5 bases and J by 0 bases, with 8 bases between the two germline ends. The V gene's germline CDR1 is MDHEN and CDR2 SYDVKM. CDR3 length: 15 amino acids. The CDR3 loop is CASSGDYSYNSPLHF. CDR3 DNA sequence: TGTGCCAGCAGTGGCGACTACTCCTATAATTCACCCCTCCACTTT.

This rearrangement joins TRBV29-1 to TRBJ2-3; TRBD1 matches 8 bases. The CDR3 is 15 amino acids. Germline assignment: CDR1 SQVTM and CDR2 ANQGSEA. Trimming at V came to 6 bases and at J to 2 bases, leaving 10 bases not matched to a gene. CDR3 residues: CSVRRDRPLTDTQYF. The CDR3 DNA reads TGCAGCGTGCGACGGGACAGGCCACTCACAGATACGCAGTATTTT.

The rearrangement joins TRBV7-2 to TRBJ2-7; 8 bases align to TRBD2. The CDR3 spans 13 residues. V was pared by 2 bases and J by 7 bases, with 4 bases of the junction left unmatched. Germline CDR1 reads SGHTA; CDR2 reads FQGNSA. DNA for the CDR3: TGTGCCAGCAGCTTAATACTAGCGGCTGAGCAGTACTTC. Amino acid sequence: CASSLILAAEQYF.

J is TRBJ2-5 and V is TRBV7-9; 12 bases fit TRBD1. The CDR3 covers 14 residues. Trimming took 5 bases from V and 5 from J; bases not matched to a gene: 3. CDR1 SEHNR and CDR2 FQNEAQ come from the germline V gene (reference sequence). The DNA of the CDR3 is TGTGCCAGCAGCCCGGGACAGGGGGCCGAGACCCAGTACTTC. Residues: CASSPGQGAETQYF.

The gene calls are TRBV9 and TRBJ2-7; 11 nucleotides line up with TRBD2. CDR3 length: 15 residues. Germline lookup yields CDR1 SGDLS and CDR2 YYNGEE. V shed 3 bases, J shed 4 bases, and the junction held 6 bases outside the gene matches. The CDR3 protein is CASSEIPSGRYEQYF. The CDR3 nucleotides read TGTGCCAGCAGCGAAATTCCTAGCGGGAGGTACGAGCAGTACTTC.

This sequence joins TRBV19 and TRBJ2-1; tentatively, D is TRBD2 (5 bases). The length of the CDR3 is 13 residues. Germline-derived CDR1 and CDR2 are LNHDA and SQIVND (reference sequence). Trimming pared 7 bases from V and 7 bases from J, leaving 14 bases between. The CDR3, as DNA: TGTGCCAGTACGGGAAGGGAATGGAATGAGCAGTTCTTC. It codes for CASTGREWNEQFF.

The CDR3 bases are TGTGCCAGCAGCTTGGACGGGGGGGCAGGAATAGATACGCAGTATTTT. Translation: CASSLDGGAGIDTQYF. The chain combines TRBV5-4 with TRBJ2-3; 8 bases line up with TRBD2. Losses at the gene ends were 0 bases for V and 5 bases for J; bases not matched to a gene: 8. This CDR3 contains 16 residues. Germline V gives CDR1 SGHNT, CDR2 YYREEE (reference sequence).

V is TRBV7-2 and J is TRBJ2-7, with D possibly being TRBD1 (6 bases). CDR1 is SGHTA, CDR2 FQGNSA, per germline. Trimming took off 3 bases at V and 2 bases at J, with 8 bases between the two ends. The CDR3 extends over 13 amino acids. CDR3 bases: TGTGCCAGCAGCTTGGGGGCTACCTACGAGCAGTACTTC. Amino acid sequence: CASSLGATYEQYF.

The CDR3 sequence is CASSLATPVAKNIQYF. CDR3 nucleotides: TGTGCCAGCTCACTTGCGACTCCCGTAGCCAAAAACATTCAGTACTTC. The gene calls are TRBV18 and TRBJ2-4; unclear D gene. Germline CDR1 and CDR2: KGHSH and LQKENI. The V and J ends lost 4 bases and 0 bases respectively, with 13 bases between them. CDR3 length: 16 amino acids.

The V gene is TRBV18, the J gene TRBJ2-7, with TRBD2 matching over 10 bases. CDR1 KGHSH and CDR2 LQKENI come from the germline V gene. There are 15 residues in the CDR3. Trimming cost V 6 bases and J 1 base; bases outside gene matches: 6. CDR3 sequence (DNA): TGTGCCAGCTCCTCCGGGACTAGCGTATCCTACGAGCAGTACTTC. Amino acid sequence: CASSSGTSVSYEQYF. Based on the CDR3 plus reference TRBV18 and TRBJ2-7, the full variable domain is NAGVMQNPRHLVRRRGQEARLRCSPMKGHSHVYWYRQLPEEGLKFMVYLQKENIIDESGMPKERFSAEFPKEGPSILRIQQVVRGDSAAYFCASSSGTSVSYEQYFGPGTRLTVT.